Presented here are 16 T cell receptor beta chains from one specimen sequenced in a study of CD8 T cells in ankylosing spondylitis. Study results and caveats: One TCR beta motif, made up of several highly homologous variants, appeared characteristic of ankylosing spondylitis blood.

For these receptors, no antigen is known. TCRdb analysed the 5' RACE reads with MiXCR anew, one entry per CDR3 protein. The sample holds around 890,000 distinct CDR3 sequences; about 11% are singletons and the top ten take more than 0.5%. Sequencing was done on a sample of blood, either unsorted or a sorted T cell fraction (not recorded which). These receptors all stem from a male donor with ankylosing spondylitis.

The chain combines TRBV15 with TRBJ2-1; D unresolved. The germline V and J ends were trimmed by 2 bases and 5 bases, with 10 bases remaining between them. This CDR3 spans 14 amino acids. CDR1 and CDR2 from the germline V gene are LNHNV and YYDKDF (reference sequence). In DNA, the CDR3 is TGTGCCACCAGCAGACAATTTGCGGACAATGAGCAGTTCTTC. Translated: CATSRQFADNEQFF. The complete variable domain, with remaining parts taken from reference TRBV15 and TRBJ2-1, reads DAMVIQNPRYQVTQFGKPVTLSCSQTLNHNVMYWYQQKSSQAPKLLFHYYDKDFNNEADTPDNFQSRRPNTSFCFLDIRSPGLGDTAMYLCATSRQFADNEQFFGPGTRLTVL.

This clonotype was observed at least ten times. The chain combines TRBV12-3 or TRBV12-4 with TRBJ2-2; D is uncertain. Trimming removed 5 bases at V and 6 bases at J, with 7 bases between. CDR3 size: 12 residues. The CDR3 loop is CASSPRSGELFF. For the CDR3, the DNA is TGTGCCAGCAGTCCCAGGTCCGGGGAGCTGTTTTTT.

This clonotype was detected many times. The J gene is TRBJ2-1, the V gene TRBV4-2; D possibly corresponds to TRBD1 (6 bases). Germline CDR1 reads LGHNA; CDR2 reads YNFKEQ. Deletions cut 6 bases from V and 2 bases from J, with 14 bases between. The CDR3 runs 15 residues. In DNA, the CDR3 is TGTGCCAGCAGGATGACAGGTGGGACCTACAATGAGCAGTTCTTC. This sequence encodes CASRMTGGTYNEQFF.

This clonotype was seen only a few times. This rearrangement joins TRBV19 to TRBJ2-7; D not certain. Germline V CDR1 and CDR2: LNHDA, SQIVND (reference sequence). This CDR3 spans 14 amino acids. Deletions cut 4 bases from V and 7 bases from J, with 17 bases between. For the CDR3, the DNA is TGTGCCAGTAGTACGGGCAGATCCCTCGGGGAGCAGTACTTC. It encodes CASSTGRSLGEQYF.

The chain couples TRBV19 to TRBJ2-5; either TRBD1 or TRBD2 may fit D (6 bases each). The germline CDR1 and CDR2 sequences are LNHDA and SQIVND (reference sequence). The CDR3 has 17 residues. Deletions cut 4 bases from V and 3 bases from J, with 21 bases between. The CDR3 DNA is TGTGCCAGTAGTAAGTGGGGGGAAACAGGGCTGGAAGAGACCCAGTACTTC. As protein: CASSKWGETGLEETQYF.

This rearrangement joins TRBV20-1 to TRBJ1-4; the D gene is possibly TRBD1 (5 bases). Germline V gene data show CDR1 as DFQATT and CDR2 as SNEGSKA (reference sequence). V lost 3 bases, J lost 8 bases, and 13 bases lay in between. The CDR3 covers 13 residues. CDR3 loop: CSARVRVSEKLFF. CDR3 in DNA: TGCAGTGCTAGGGTCAGGGTCAGCGAAAAACTGTTTTTT.

The CDR3 region has the DNA TGTGCCAGCAGGCCCCAGAGCACAGATACGCAGTATTTT. This codes for CASRPQSTDTQYF. The chain carries TRBV28 and TRBJ2-3; D unclear. CDR3 length: 13 residues. Germline lookup yields CDR1 MDHEN and CDR2 SYDVKM. V was pared by 6 bases and J by 0 bases, with 7 bases between.

This clonotype has a handful of counts. This chain links TRBV4-3 with TRBJ2-3; 9 bases fit TRBD1. J lost 4 bases, V lost 0 bases, and 14 bases had no gene match. CDR1 is LGHNA and CDR2 is YSLEER in the germline V gene. The CDR3 length is 19 residues. The CDR3 spells CASSQDKGVTGGSADTQYF. CDR3 DNA sequence: TGCGCCAGCAGCCAAGATAAAGGGGTGACAGGGGGAAGTGCAGATACGCAGTATTTT.

In this sample, this clonotype turned up a few times. V is TRBV20-1 and J is TRBJ1-1; D gene ambiguous. The CDR3 has 17 amino acids. The germline gives CDR1 DFQATT, CDR2 SNEGSKA (reference sequence). Between the trimmed V and J ends, which lost 0 bases and 0 bases, there was a span of 17 bases. The CDR3 DNA sequence: TGCAGTGCTAGAGATCCCAGGCGGGATGCCCTGAACACTGAAGCTTTCTTT. Its translation: CSARDPRRDALNTEAFF.

This clonotype showed up many times. The genes are TRBV29-1 and TRBJ2-3; a possible D gene is TRBD2 (5 bases). There are 14 residues in the CDR3. Germline lookup yields CDR1 SQVTM and CDR2 ANQGSEA. Trimming took off 2 bases at V and 2 bases at J, with 11 bases between the two ends. This CDR3 is CSVERETPTDTQYF. The CDR3 DNA reads as TGCAGCGTTGAAAGGGAGACCCCCACAGATACGCAGTATTTT.

The chain has TRBV4-1 and TRBJ1-1; TRBD1 aligns across 7 bases. This CDR3 is 17 amino acids long. From germline, CDR1 is MGHRA and CDR2 YSYEKL. V gave up 2 bases and J gave up 0 bases; unmatched junction bases: 9. CDR3 bases: TGCGCCAGCAGCCAACCCTTCGCGGGACAGCTGAACACTGAAGCTTTCTTT. Residues: CASSQPFAGQLNTEAFF.

The J gene is TRBJ2-4, the V gene TRBV30; D is ambiguous. Germline assignment: CDR1 GTSNPN and CDR2 SVGIG (reference sequence). CDR3 length: 14 residues. V shed 2 bases and J shed 0 bases, with 8 bases lying between them. CDR3 in amino acids: CAWSFGLAKNIQYF. CDR3 sequence (DNA): TGTGCCTGGAGTTTCGGCTTAGCCAAAAACATTCAGTACTTC.

This rearrangement joins TRBV20-1 to TRBJ2-3, with D perhaps matching TRBD2 (5 bases). From germline, CDR1 is DFQATT and CDR2 SNEGSKA (reference sequence). This CDR3 has 13 amino acids. The germline V and J ends were trimmed by 3 bases and 2 bases, with 9 bases remaining between them. DNA for the CDR3: TGCAGTGCTAGGACGCGGGTCACAGATACGCAGTATTTT. It yields the protein CSARTRVTDTQYF.

This clonotype was counted between two and nine times. The rearrangement links TRBV12-3 or TRBV12-4 to TRBJ2-1; 10 nucleotides align to TRBD2. With V trimmed by 3 bases and J by 10 bases, 9 bases remained unmatched. This CDR3 is built from 15 residues. The chain's CDR3 is CASSLQLAGYGEQFF. CDR3 in DNA: TGTGCCAGCAGTTTGCAACTAGCGGGATATGGGGAGCAGTTCTTC.

This clonotype has a handful of counts. J is TRBJ2-5 and V is TRBV20-1; D is perhaps TRBD1 or TRBD2 (5 bases each). The CDR3 contains 12 residues. The V gene's germline CDR1 is DFQATT and CDR2 SNEGSKA (reference sequence). The V and J ends lost 3 bases and 7 bases respectively, with 12 bases between them. Here the CDR3 DNA reads TGCAGTGCTAGGGGGACCTGGGGGACCCAGTACTTC. Its translation is CSARGTWGTQYF.

The chain couples TRBV6-1 to TRBJ1-5; a weak D match, TRBD1 (5 bases). CDR3 length: 14 amino acids. Between the trimmed V and J ends, which lost 6 bases and 5 bases, there was a span of 14 bases. Germline CDR1 MNHNS, CDR2 SASEGT. The CDR3 region has the DNA TGTGCCAGCAGCGGGGCTGTTGGGGATCAGCCCCAGCATTTT. Encoded protein: CASSGAVGDQPQHF.